The clone carrying this T cell receptor beta chain showed up many times. Its matching antigen is unknown. This sample was included in a study of read filtering for tumor transcriptome and immune sequencing. Whole-study findings and limits: Even smaller IR-seq throughput identified most shared clonotypes. Correlation between methods rose after single-read clonotypes were removed.

Bone marrow was sampled from every patient at the time of active disease. Germline V gives CDR1 DFQATT, CDR2 SNEGSKA (reference sequence). Trimming stripped 0 bases from V and 7 bases from J, with 15 bases between. This CDR3 has 15 amino acids. From roughly 390 ng of RNA, a library with molecular barcoded alpha/delta and beta/gamma adaptors was made. TCRdb re-called the reads with MiXCR, one entry per CDR3 protein. This sample has 57,000 or so distinct CDR3 sequences, with roughly 19% found just once. The sequence derives from a donor aged 40 or older with multiple myeloma. Sequencing used a population of CD138-negative cells sorted from bone marrow. V and J are TRBV20-1 and TRBJ2-2, with D perhaps matching TRBD2 (6 bases). The CDR3 loop reads CSARELAGKGGELFF. Written as DNA, the CDR3 is TGCAGTGCTAGAGAGTTGGCGGGAAAGGGCGGGGAGCTGTTTTTT.